The 21 T cell receptor beta chains listed next were all sequenced from one sample in a study of radiation and T cells in renal cell carcinoma. The time point: baseline pretreatment blood. Treatment of the sample: 15 Gy SBRT to primary tumor, nephrectomy 4 weeks later. Sequencing was performed with immunoSEQ multiplex PCR; in TCRdb, only in-frame clones are kept and a portion is missing. The repertoire holds about 140,000 clones, with around four fifths as singletons. The input for sequencing was blood, taken from a patient whose treatment included radiotherapy and nephrectomy. The receptors shown here come from a woman in her fifties or sixties with renal cell carcinoma.

The genes are TRBV4-3 and TRBJ2-5, with a weak D call TRBD1 (5 bases). V was shortened by 4 bases and J by 6 bases, with 15 bases between the two germline ends. The CDR3 length is 14 residues. Per the germline V gene, CDR1 is LGHNA and CDR2 is YSLEER. The CDR3 region is CASSPSTQGKTQYF. The CDR3, as DNA: TGCGCCAGCAGCCCCTCGACCCAGGGCAAGACCCAGTACTTC.

This clone has just a few counts. The chain couples TRBV19 to TRBJ2-7; weak D call: TRBD2 (5 bases). Trimming stripped 4 bases from V and 1 base from J, with 11 bases between. Germline loops: CDR1 LNHDA, CDR2 SQIVND (reference sequence). The CDR3 is 14 residues long. CDR3: CASSRGDLSYEQYF. The CDR3 DNA is TGTGCCAGTAGTAGGGGAGACCTGTCCTACGAGCAGTACTTC. Full variable domain (remainder filled in from reference TRBV19 and TRBJ2-7): DGGITQSPKYLFRKEGQNVTLSCEQNLNHDAMYWYRQDPGQGLRLIYYSQIVNDFQKGDIAEGYSVSREKKESFPLTVTSAQKNPTAFYLCASSRGDLSYEQYFGPGTRLTVT.

This chain uses TRBV21-1 with TRBJ2-2; the listed D gene, TRBD1, was not tested against the DNA. TRBV21-1 is shown as a pseudogene. CDR3 length: 11 residues. The CDR3: CASRRGGELFF. CDR3 nucleotides: TGTGCCAGCAGGAGAGGGGGTGAGCTGTTTTTT.

This clone was found once. V gene TRBV6-5 combines with J gene TRBJ2-2; D unresolved. Germline V gene data show CDR1 as MNHEY and CDR2 as SVGAGI. The CDR3 totals 13 residues. Trimming stripped 1 base from V and 7 bases from J, with 7 bases between. The CDR3 DNA reads as TGTGCCAGCAGTTACTTGGGGTTCGGGGAGCTGTTTTTT. Encoded protein: CASSYLGFGELFF.

This chain connects TRBV9 to TRBJ2-1; unclear D gene. Looked up from germline, CDR1 is SGDLS and CDR2 is YYNGEE. The V and J ends lost 0 bases and 5 bases respectively, with 9 bases between them. There are 14 residues in the CDR3. This CDR3 reads CASSVDGRNNEQFF. The CDR3 nucleotides are TGTGCCAGCAGCGTAGATGGCCGAAACAATGAGCAGTTCTTC.

The J gene is TRBJ1-1, the V gene TRBV7-8; a possible D gene is TRBD1 (5 bases). The CDR3 runs to 14 residues. The germline V and J ends were trimmed by 4 bases and 0 bases, with 9 bases remaining between them. CDR1 and CDR2 (germline): SGHVS, FQNEAQ. The chain's CDR3 is CASSSAGLNTEAFF. The CDR3 coding sequence is TGTGCCAGCAGCTCCGCGGGGCTGAACACTGAAGCTTTCTTT.

The chain is built from TRBV6-5 and TRBJ2-1, with 7 positions matching TRBD1. Germline V lookup: CDR1 MNHEY, CDR2 SVGAGI. This CDR3 has 15 residues. V shed 5 bases and J 6 bases; nucleotides not matched to a gene: 10. CDR3 residues: CASSHPTGIPNEQFF. CDR3 nucleotide sequence: TGTGCCAGCAGTCACCCGACAGGGATCCCCAATGAGCAGTTCTTC.

Only a few counts were recorded for this clone. The chain joins TRBV19 to TRBJ1-1, with TRBD1 as a possible D gene (5 bases). V was clipped by 4 bases and J by 0 bases, with 6 bases between them. The germline gives CDR1 LNHDA, CDR2 SQIVND (reference sequence). This CDR3 comprises 13 residues. The CDR3 protein is CASSTTVNTEAFF. The CDR3 DNA is TGTGCCAGTAGTACGACAGTGAACACTGAAGCTTTCTTT.

V usage is TRBV7-9 and J usage is TRBJ2-1; the D gene is possibly TRBD2 (6 bases). Trimming shortened V by 5 bases and J by 9 bases, and 17 bases separated the two germline ends. The CDR3 has 14 residues. The germline CDR1 and CDR2 sequences are SEHNR and FQNEAQ (reference sequence). This CDR3 reads CASSGGAERGEQFF. As DNA, the CDR3 is TGTGCCAGCAGCGGAGGGGCGGAAAGGGGTGAGCAGTTCTTC.

The V gene is TRBV19, the J gene TRBJ1-5; no reliable D call. There are 13 residues in the CDR3. Germline V gene lookup returns CDR1 LNHDA and CDR2 SQIVND (reference sequence). Trimming stripped 5 bases from V and 7 bases from J, with 12 bases between. CDR3 sequence: CASSWEGNQPQHF. For the CDR3, the DNA is TGTGCCAGTAGTTGGGAAGGGAACCAGCCCCAGCATTTT. Drawing the rest from reference TRBV19 and TRBJ1-5, the complete variable domain is DGGITQSPKYLFRKEGQNVTLSCEQNLNHDAMYWYRQDPGQGLRLIYYSQIVNDFQKGDIAEGYSVSREKKESFPLTVTSAQKNPTAFYLCASSWEGNQPQHFGDGTRLSIL.

This clone turned up a few times. The chain carries TRBV7-2 and TRBJ1-1, with D perhaps TRBD1 (6 bases). The CDR3 is made up of 13 amino acids. Germline V CDR1 and CDR2: SGHTA, FQGNSA. V was shortened by 2 bases and J by 7 bases, with 11 bases between the two germline ends. As DNA, the CDR3 is TGTGCCAGCAGCTTATACAGGGTGAGTGAAGCTTTCTTT. Amino acid sequence: CASSLYRVSEAFF.

The V call is TRBV6-6, the J call TRBJ1-1; possible D gene TRBD1, 5 bases. The V end lost 5 bases, the J end lost 5 bases, and 12 bases lay between the germline ends. Germline CDR1 and CDR2: MNHNY and SVGAGI (reference sequence). The CDR3 length is 13 residues. CDR3 in amino acids: CASSDRTITEAFF. The CDR3 nucleotides read TGTGCCAGCAGTGACCGGACAATAACTGAAGCTTTCTTT.

The V call is TRBV5-4, the J call TRBJ2-2, with unresolved D. The V end lost 0 bases, the J end lost 2 bases, and 5 bases lay between the germline ends. The germline V gene has CDR1 SGHNT and CDR2 YYREEE (reference sequence). This CDR3 has 14 residues. The CDR3 nucleotides are TGTGCCAGCAGCTTGGACAGCAACACCGGGGAGCTGTTTTTT. Its translation: CASSLDSNTGELFF.

The chain links TRBV9 to TRBJ2-5, with D possibly being TRBD1 or TRBD2 (5 bases each). The V end lost 4 bases, the J end lost 5 bases, and 18 bases lay between the germline ends. Germline V CDR1 and CDR2: SGDLS, YYNGEE. This CDR3 spans 15 amino acids. Here the CDR3 DNA reads TGTGCCAGCAGCAAAGACGGGGCCGGAGCGGAGACCCAGTACTTC. Translated: CASSKDGAGAETQYF.

The chain employs TRBV7-2 and TRBJ2-3; 11 bases map to TRBD2. Germline CDR1 reads SGHTA; CDR2 reads FQGNSA. J lost 4 bases, V lost 3 bases, and 6 bases had no gene match. The CDR3 extends over 16 amino acids. The CDR3 sequence is CASSLTSGKGADTQYF. The CDR3 nucleotides read TGTGCCAGCAGCTTGACTAGCGGGAAGGGGGCAGATACGCAGTATTTT.

The chain combines TRBV4-3 with TRBJ2-2, with D uncertain. Per germline, CDR1 LGHNA and CDR2 YSLEER. V gave up 0 bases and J gave up 8 bases, with 7 bases separating them. The CDR3 sequence is 13 residues long. The CDR3 here is CASSQEAWGELFF. The CDR3 coding sequence is TGCGCCAGCAGCCAAGAAGCGTGGGGGGAGCTGTTTTTT.

The chain links TRBV6-5 to TRBJ2-2; D is possibly TRBD1 (7 bases). The CDR3 spans 15 residues. The germline CDR1 and CDR2 sequences are MNHEY and SVGAGI. V shed 7 bases and J shed 5 bases, with 17 bases lying between them. The DNA for the CDR3 is TGTGCCAGCACCCGCGGGACAGAAGAAACCGGGGAGCTGTTTTTT. Protein product: CASTRGTEETGELFF.

CDR3 sequence reads: CASSPNPQGAGTEAFF. Here the CDR3 DNA reads TGCGCCAGCAGCCCAAATCCACAGGGGGCAGGGACTGAAGCTTTCTTT. The chain combines TRBV4-3 with TRBJ1-1; 9 nucleotides match TRBD1. CDR3 length: 16 amino acids. With V trimmed by 4 bases and J by 5 bases, 11 bases remained unmatched. Germline V gives CDR1 LGHNA, CDR2 YSLEER.

This chain connects TRBV28 to TRBJ2-7; possibly TRBD1 for D (6 bases). The ends were cut back, 4 bases at V and 9 bases at J, with 22 bases in the middle. This CDR3 comprises 15 residues. The V gene's germline CDR1 is MDHEN and CDR2 SYDVKM. The CDR3 is CASSSTGTQLRGQYF. The CDR3 region has the DNA TGTGCCAGCAGTTCCACCGGGACACAACTACGAGGGCAGTACTTC.

The CDR3 reads CASQQRYNEQFF. CDR3 in DNA: TGTGCCAGTCAACAGCGGTACAATGAGCAGTTCTTC. The rearrangement joins TRBV6-6 to TRBJ2-1; tentative D call: TRBD2 (5 bases). The V gene lost 9 bases and the J gene lost 4 bases, with 10 bases spanning the gap. The CDR3 runs 12 residues. Germline V gene lookup returns CDR1 MNHNY and CDR2 SVGAGI (reference sequence).

This sequence joins TRBV9 and TRBJ2-2; D perhaps matches TRBD2 (6 bases). The length of the CDR3 is 18 residues. V gave up 0 bases and J gave up 0 bases, with 15 bases separating them. Germline V lookup: CDR1 SGDLS, CDR2 YYNGEE. CDR3 coding DNA: TGTGCCAGCAGCGTAGCGGGGTCCGGGGGAGCGAACACCGGGGAGCTGTTTTTT. As protein: CASSVAGSGGANTGELFF.